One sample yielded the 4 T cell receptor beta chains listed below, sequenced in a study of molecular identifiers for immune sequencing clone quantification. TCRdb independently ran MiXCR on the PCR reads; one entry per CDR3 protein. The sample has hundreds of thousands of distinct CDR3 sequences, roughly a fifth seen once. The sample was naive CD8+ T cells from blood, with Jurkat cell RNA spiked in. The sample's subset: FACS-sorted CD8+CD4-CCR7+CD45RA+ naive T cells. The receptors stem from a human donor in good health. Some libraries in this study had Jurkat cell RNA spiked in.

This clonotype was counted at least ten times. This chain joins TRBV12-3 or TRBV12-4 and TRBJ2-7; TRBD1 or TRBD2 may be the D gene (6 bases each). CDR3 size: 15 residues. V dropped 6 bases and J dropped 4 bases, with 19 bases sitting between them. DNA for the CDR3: TGTGCCAGCAGCCCATTCGGAGGGGGAAATTACGAGCAGTACTTC. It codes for CASSPFGGGNYEQYF.

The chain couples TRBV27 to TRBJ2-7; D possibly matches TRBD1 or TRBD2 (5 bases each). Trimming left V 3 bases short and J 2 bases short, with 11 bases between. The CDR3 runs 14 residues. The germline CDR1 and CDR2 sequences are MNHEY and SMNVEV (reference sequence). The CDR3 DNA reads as TGTGCCAGCAGTTTGACAGCGGATCCCTACGAGCAGTACTTC. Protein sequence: CASSLTADPYEQYF.

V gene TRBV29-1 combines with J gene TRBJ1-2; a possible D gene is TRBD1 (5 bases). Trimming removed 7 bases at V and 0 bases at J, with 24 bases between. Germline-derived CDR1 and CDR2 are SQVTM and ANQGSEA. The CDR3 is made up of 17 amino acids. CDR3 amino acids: CSAGNVTESLANYGYTF. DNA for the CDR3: TGCAGCGCGGGGAATGTGACAGAGTCTTTAGCTAACTATGGCTACACCTTC. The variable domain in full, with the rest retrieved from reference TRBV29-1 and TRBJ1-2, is SAVISQKPSRDICQRGTSLTIQCQVDSQVTMMFWYRQQPGQSLTLIATANQGSEATYESGFVIDKFPISRPNLTFSTLTVSNMSPEDSSIYLCSAGNVTESLANYGYTFGSGTRLTVV.

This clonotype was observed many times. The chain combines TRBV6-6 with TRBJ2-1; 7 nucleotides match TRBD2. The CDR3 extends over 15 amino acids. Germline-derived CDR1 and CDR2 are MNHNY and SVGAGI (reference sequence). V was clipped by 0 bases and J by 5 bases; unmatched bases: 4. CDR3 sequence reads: CASSYSGLPNNEQFF. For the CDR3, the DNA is TGTGCCAGCAGTTACTCGGGACTACCGAACAATGAGCAGTTCTTC.